This T cell receptor beta chain emerged from a study of T cell responses to AZD1222 COVID-19 vaccine. General study findings and limits: Nearly half of spike-specific TCRs reportedly go after variant regions that carry no mutations. Two doses of AZD1222 preceded a rise in Spike-specific TCR breadth and depth. Seropositive status at baseline applied to only five to seven AZD1222 recipients.

Germline V gene data show CDR1 as LNHDA and CDR2 as SQIVND (reference sequence). This CDR3 is 15 amino acids long. V lost 5 bases and J lost 5, with 15 bases in between. With respect to this clone: The target antigen is unknown.

Clones were read by immunoSEQ multiplex PCR, and TCRdb kept only the in-frame ones, dropping some. The sample holds 100,000 to 150,000 clones; less than 95% are singletons and the top ten take 6.5% to 8.5%. The rearrangement uses TRBV19 and TRBJ1-4; TRBD1 might be the D (6 bases). The input for sequencing was peripheral blood, taken on day 0 of AZD1222 vaccination. The receptor was isolated from an adult in good health. The CDR3 region is CASSSLGQINEKLFF. In nucleotides, the CDR3 is TGTGCCAGTAGTTCCCTTGGACAGATAAATGAAAAACTGTTTTTT. The full variable domain, with the rest looked up from reference TRBV19 and TRBJ1-4, is DGGITQSPKYLFRKEGQNVTLSCEQNLNHDAMYWYRQDPGQGLRLIYYSQIVNDFQKGDIAEGYSVSREKKESFPLTVTSAQKNPTAFYLCASSSLGQINEKLFFGSGTQLSVL.